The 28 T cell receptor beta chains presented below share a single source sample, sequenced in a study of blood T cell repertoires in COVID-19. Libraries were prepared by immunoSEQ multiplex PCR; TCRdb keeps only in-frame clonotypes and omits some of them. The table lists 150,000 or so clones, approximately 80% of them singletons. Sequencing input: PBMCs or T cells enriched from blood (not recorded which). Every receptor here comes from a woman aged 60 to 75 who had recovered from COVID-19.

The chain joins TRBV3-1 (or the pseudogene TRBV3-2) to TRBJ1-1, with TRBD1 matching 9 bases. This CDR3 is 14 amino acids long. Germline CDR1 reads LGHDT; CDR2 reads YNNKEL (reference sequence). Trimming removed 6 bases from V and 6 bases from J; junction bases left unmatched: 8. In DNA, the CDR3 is TGTGCCAGCAGACAATCAGACAGGGGGTCTGAAGCTTTCTTT. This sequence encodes CASRQSDRGSEAFF.

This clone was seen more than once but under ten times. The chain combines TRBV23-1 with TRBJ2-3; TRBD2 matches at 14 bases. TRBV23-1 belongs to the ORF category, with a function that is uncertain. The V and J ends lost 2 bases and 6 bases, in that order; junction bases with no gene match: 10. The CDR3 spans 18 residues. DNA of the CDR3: TGCGCCAGCAGTCAAAACCCTCAGACTAGCGGGGGGGTTGATACGCAGTATTTT. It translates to CASSQNPQTSGGVDTQYF.

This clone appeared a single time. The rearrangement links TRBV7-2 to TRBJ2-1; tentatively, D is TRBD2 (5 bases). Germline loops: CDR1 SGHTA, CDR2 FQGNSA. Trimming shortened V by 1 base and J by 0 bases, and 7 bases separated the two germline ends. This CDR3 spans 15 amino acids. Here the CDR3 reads CASSLGGNSYNEQFF. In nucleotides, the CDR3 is TGTGCCAGCAGCTTAGGAGGGAACTCCTACAATGAGCAGTTCTTC.

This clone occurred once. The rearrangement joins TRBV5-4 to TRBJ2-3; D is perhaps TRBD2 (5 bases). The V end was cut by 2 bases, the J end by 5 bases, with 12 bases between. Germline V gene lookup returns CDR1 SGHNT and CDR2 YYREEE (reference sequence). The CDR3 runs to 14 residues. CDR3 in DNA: TGTGCCAGCAGCTTCTATGGAGGAGGAGATACGCAGTATTTT. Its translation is CASSFYGGGDTQYF.

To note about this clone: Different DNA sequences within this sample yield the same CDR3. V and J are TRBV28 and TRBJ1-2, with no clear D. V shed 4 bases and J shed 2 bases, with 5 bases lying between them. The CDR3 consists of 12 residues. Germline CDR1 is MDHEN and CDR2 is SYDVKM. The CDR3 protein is CASSSVNYGYTF. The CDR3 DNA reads TGTGCCAGCAGTTCAGTCAACTATGGCTACACCTTC.

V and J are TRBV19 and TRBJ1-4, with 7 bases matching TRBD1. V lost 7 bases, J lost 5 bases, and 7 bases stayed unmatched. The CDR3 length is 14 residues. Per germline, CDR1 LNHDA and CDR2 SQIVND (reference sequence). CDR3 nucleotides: TGTGCCAGTATGAGGACAGGATTAAATGAAAAACTGTTTTTT. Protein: CASMRTGLNEKLFF.

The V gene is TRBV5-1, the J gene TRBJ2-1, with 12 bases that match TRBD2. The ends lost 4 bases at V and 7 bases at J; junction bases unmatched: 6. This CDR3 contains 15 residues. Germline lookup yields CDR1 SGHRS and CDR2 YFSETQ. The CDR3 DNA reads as TGCGCCAGCAGCATAGGGACTAGCGGGTGGAATGAGCAGTTCTTC. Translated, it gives CASSIGTSGWNEQFF.

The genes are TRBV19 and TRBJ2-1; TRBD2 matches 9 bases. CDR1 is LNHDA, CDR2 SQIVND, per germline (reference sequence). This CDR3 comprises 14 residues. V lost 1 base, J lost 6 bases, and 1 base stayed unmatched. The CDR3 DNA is TGTGCCAGTAGTATAGCTAGCGGGGTCAATGAGCAGTTCTTC. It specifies CASSIASGVNEQFF.

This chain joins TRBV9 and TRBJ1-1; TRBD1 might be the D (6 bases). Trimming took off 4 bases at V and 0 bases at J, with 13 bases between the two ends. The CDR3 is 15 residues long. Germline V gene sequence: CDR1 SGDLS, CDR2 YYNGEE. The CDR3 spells CASSRLGTLNTEAFF. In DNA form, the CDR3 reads TGTGCCAGCAGCCGTCTCGGGACACTGAACACTGAAGCTTTCTTT.

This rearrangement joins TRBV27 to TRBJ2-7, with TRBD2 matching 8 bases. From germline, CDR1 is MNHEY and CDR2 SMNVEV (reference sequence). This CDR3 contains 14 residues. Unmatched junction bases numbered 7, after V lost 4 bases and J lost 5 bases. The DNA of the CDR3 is TGTGCCAGCAGTTCCCAGCGGGAGTCCCACGAGCAGTACTTC. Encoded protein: CASSSQRESHEQYF.

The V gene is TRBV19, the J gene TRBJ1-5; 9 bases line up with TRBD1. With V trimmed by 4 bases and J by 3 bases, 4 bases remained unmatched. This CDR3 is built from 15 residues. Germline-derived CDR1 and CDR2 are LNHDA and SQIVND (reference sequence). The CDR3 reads CASSNTGGPNQPQHF. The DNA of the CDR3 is TGTGCCAGTAGTAACACAGGGGGCCCCAATCAGCCCCAGCATTTT.

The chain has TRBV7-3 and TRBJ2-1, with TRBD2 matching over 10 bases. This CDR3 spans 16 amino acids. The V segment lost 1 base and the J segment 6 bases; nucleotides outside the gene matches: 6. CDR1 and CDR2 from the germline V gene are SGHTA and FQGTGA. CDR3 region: CASSLKLASGSNEQFF. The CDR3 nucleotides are TGTGCCAGCAGCTTAAAACTGGCTAGCGGGAGCAATGAGCAGTTCTTC.

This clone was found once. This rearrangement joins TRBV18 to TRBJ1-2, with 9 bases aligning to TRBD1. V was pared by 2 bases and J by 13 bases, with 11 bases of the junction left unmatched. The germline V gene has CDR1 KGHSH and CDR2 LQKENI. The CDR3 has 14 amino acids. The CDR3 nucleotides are TGTGCCAGCTCACCAAACGGACAGGGGACGAGTGGCACCTTC. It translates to CASSPNGQGTSGTF.

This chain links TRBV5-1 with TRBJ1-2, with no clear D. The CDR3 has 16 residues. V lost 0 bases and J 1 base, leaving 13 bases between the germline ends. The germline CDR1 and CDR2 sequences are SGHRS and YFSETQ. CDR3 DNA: TGCGCCAGCAGCTTGGATAGGAGGCACGGTAACTATGGCTACACCTTC. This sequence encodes CASSLDRRHGNYGYTF.

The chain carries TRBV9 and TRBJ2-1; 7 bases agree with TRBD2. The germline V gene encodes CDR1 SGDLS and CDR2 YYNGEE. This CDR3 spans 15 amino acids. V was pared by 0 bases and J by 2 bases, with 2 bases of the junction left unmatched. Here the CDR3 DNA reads TGTGCCAGCAGCGTAGCTGGGACTACCTACAATGAGCAGTTCTTC. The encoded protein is CASSVAGTTYNEQFF.

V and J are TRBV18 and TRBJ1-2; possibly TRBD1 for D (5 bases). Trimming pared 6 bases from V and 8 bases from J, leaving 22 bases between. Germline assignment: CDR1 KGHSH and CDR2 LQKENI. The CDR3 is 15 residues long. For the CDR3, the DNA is TGTGCCAGCTCGACCATAGGTTCAGGGAAGGGCGGCTACACCTTC. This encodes CASSTIGSGKGGYTF.

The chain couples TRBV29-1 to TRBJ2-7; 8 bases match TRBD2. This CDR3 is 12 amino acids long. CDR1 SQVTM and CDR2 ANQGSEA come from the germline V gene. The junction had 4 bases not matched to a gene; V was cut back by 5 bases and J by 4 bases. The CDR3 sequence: CSVREGPYEQYF. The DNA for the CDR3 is TGCAGCGTTCGGGAGGGCCCGTACGAGCAGTACTTC.

The CDR3 spells CASSQAHTTGELAKNIQYF. CDR3 nucleotides: TGCGCCAGCAGCCAAGCCCACACCACAGGCGAATTAGCCAAAAACATTCAGTACTTC. V usage is TRBV4-1 and J usage is TRBJ2-4; possible D gene TRBD1, 5 bases. CDR1 and CDR2 from the germline V gene are MGHRA and YSYEKL. There are 19 residues in the CDR3. Trimming left V 1 base short and J 0 bases short, with 19 bases between.

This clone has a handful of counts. In DNA, the CDR3 is TGTGCCAGCAGTGAAGCGAGACAGAGACATAATTCACCCCTCCACTTT. Translating it yields CASSEARQRHNSPLHF. The rearrangement joins TRBV2 to TRBJ1-6, with D perhaps matching TRBD1 (5 bases). The CDR3 runs 16 residues. The V gene lost 0 bases and the J gene lost 5 bases, with 11 bases spanning the gap. Germline V gives CDR1 SNHLY, CDR2 FYNNEI.

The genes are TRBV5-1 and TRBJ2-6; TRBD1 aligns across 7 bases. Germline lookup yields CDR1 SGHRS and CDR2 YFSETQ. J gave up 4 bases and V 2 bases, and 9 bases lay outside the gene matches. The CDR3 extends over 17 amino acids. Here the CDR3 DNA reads TGCGCCAGCAGCTTAGGAGACAGGGTGGCCGGGGCCAACGTCCTGACTTTC. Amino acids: CASSLGDRVAGANVLTF.

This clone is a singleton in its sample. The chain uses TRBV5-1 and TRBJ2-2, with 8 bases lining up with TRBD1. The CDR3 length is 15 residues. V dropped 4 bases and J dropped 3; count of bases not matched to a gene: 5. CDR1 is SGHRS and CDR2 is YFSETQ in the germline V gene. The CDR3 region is CASSLRQGHTGELFF. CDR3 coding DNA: TGCGCCAGCAGCCTTCGACAGGGGCACACCGGGGAGCTGTTTTTT.

CDR3 nucleotides: TGCGCCAGCAGCTTGAGACTAGCGGGAGCCATTGGTACCGGGGAGCTGTTTTTT. It translates to CASSLRLAGAIGTGELFF. The V and J genes are TRBV5-1 and TRBJ2-2; the match to TRBD2 covers 12 bases. The CDR3 extends over 18 amino acids. Trimming at V came to 1 base and at J to 5 bases, leaving 9 bases not matched to a gene. Germline values: CDR1 SGHRS, CDR2 YFSETQ.

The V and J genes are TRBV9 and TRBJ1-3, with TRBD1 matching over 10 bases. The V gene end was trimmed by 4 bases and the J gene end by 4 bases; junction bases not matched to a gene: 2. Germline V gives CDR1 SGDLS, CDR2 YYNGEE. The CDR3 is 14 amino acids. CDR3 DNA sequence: TGTGCCAGCAGCTCGACAGGGGGCGGAAACACCATATATTTT. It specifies CASSSTGGGNTIYF.

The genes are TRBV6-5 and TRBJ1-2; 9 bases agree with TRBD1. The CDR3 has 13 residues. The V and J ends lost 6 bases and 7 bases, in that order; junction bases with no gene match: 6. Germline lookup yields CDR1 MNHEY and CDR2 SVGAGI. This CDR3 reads CASRAQGAGGYTF. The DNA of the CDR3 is TGTGCCAGCAGGGCACAGGGGGCAGGTGGCTACACCTTC.

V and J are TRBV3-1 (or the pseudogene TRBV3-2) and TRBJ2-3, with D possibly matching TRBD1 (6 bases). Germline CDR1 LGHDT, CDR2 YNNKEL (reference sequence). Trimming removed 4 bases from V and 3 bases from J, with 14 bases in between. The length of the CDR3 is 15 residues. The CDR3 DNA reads TGTGCCAGCAGCCTCTGGGCCCAGGGGACAGATACGCAGTATTTT. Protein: CASSLWAQGTDTQYF.

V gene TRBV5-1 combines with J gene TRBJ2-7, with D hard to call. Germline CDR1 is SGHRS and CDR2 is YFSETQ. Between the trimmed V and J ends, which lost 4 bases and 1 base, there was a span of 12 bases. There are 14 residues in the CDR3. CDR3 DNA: TGCGCCAGCAGCCCGTCGAGTTTTTCCTACGAGCAGTACTTC. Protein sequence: CASSPSSFSYEQYF.

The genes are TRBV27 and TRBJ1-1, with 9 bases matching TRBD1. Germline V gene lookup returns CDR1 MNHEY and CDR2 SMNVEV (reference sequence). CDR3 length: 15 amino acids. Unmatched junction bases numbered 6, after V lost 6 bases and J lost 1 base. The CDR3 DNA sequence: TGTGCCAGCAGAGAAGTACAGGGGGCGAACACTGAAGCTTTCTTT. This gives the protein CASREVQGANTEAFF.

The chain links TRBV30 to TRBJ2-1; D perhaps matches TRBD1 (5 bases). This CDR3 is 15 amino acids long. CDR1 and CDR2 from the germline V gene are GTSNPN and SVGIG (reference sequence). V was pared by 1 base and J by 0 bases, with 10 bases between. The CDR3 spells CAWSGKGFSYNEQFF. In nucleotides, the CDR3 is TGTGCCTGGAGTGGTAAGGGGTTCTCCTACAATGAGCAGTTCTTC. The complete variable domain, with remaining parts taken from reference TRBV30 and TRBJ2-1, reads SQTIHQWPATLVQPVGSPLSLECTVEGTSNPNLYWYRQAAGRGLQLLFYSVGIGQISSEVPQNLSASRPQDRQFILSSKKLLLSDSGFYLCAWSGKGFSYNEQFFGPGTRLTVL.